What follows are 22 T cell receptor beta chains derived from one specimen sequenced in a study of blood T cell repertoires in COVID-19. The method was immunoSEQ multiplex PCR; TCRdb's version includes in-frame clones alone and lacks a portion of them. The sample lists roughly 150,000 clones; 70% to 90% were seen once. The material sequenced was PBMCs or T cells enriched from blood (not recorded which). Source of these receptors: a man aged 40-49 years who had recovered from COVID-19.

This sequence joins TRBV27 and TRBJ1-5; 7 nucleotides agree with TRBD1. The CDR3 length is 13 residues. Germline V gene lookup returns CDR1 MNHEY and CDR2 SMNVEV (reference sequence). With V trimmed by 6 bases and J by 5 bases, 4 bases remained unmatched. The CDR3 here is CASSRTGDQPQHF. CDR3 nucleotide sequence: TGTGCCAGCAGCCGGACAGGAGATCAGCCCCAGCATTTT.

This clone was counted only a few times. This chain links TRBV5-1 with TRBJ2-7, with 12 bases that match TRBD1. Unmatched junction bases numbered 4, after V lost 3 bases and J lost 3 bases. The CDR3 spans 15 residues. CDR1 and CDR2 from the germline V gene are SGHRS and YFSETQ. The CDR3 DNA reads TGCGCCAGCAGCTCCGGGACAGGGGGCAACTACGAGCAGTACTTC. Its protein is CASSSGTGGNYEQYF.

This chain links TRBV3-1 (or the pseudogene TRBV3-2) with TRBJ2-2, with D perhaps TRBD2 (5 bases). Germline V gene lookup returns CDR1 LGHDT and CDR2 YNNKEL (reference sequence). Trimming took 1 base from V and 4 from J, leaving 10 bases between them. This CDR3 is 15 amino acids long. The CDR3 sequence: CASSQGGYGTGELFF. CDR3 coding DNA: TGTGCCAGCAGCCAAGGAGGGTACGGCACCGGGGAGCTGTTTTTT.

This clone was picked up one time. The V gene is TRBV19, the J gene TRBJ1-1, with 8 bases matching TRBD1. CDR1 and CDR2 from the germline V gene are LNHDA and SQIVND (reference sequence). This CDR3 comprises 14 residues. Trimming cost V 5 bases and J 5 bases; bases outside gene matches: 7. CDR3 amino acids: CASSPGGRRTEAFF. CDR3 coding DNA: TGTGCCAGTAGTCCAGGGGGCAGGCGAACTGAAGCTTTCTTT. The whole variable domain, filled in from reference TRBV19 and TRBJ1-1, reads DGGITQSPKYLFRKEGQNVTLSCEQNLNHDAMYWYRQDPGQGLRLIYYSQIVNDFQKGDIAEGYSVSREKKESFPLTVTSAQKNPTAFYLCASSPGGRRTEAFFGQGTRLTVV.

In regard to this clone: One end of the junction is discordant with germline, which a read error may explain. The chain carries TRBV2 and TRBJ1-4, with D possibly TRBD1 on 5 matching bases. The germline CDR1 and CDR2 sequences are SNHLY and FYNNEI. The CDR3 runs 14 residues. In DNA form, the CDR3 reads TGTGCCAGCATGGTCCGGGACTCTAAGGAAAAACTGTTTTTT. It encodes CASMVRDSKEKLFF. Full variable domain (rest looked up from reference TRBV2 and TRBJ1-4): EPEVTQTPSHQVTQMGQEVILRCVPISNHLYFYWYRQILGQKVEFLVSFYNNEISEKSEIFDDQFSVERPDGSNFTLKIRSTKLEDSAMYFCASMVRDSKEKLFFGSGTQLSVL.

The J gene is TRBJ2-4, the V gene TRBV19; D ambiguous. The CDR3 length is 13 residues. V gave up 5 bases and J gave up 8 bases, with 13 bases separating them. The germline V gene encodes CDR1 LNHDA and CDR2 SQIVND (reference sequence). The DNA of the CDR3 is TGTGCCAGTAGTGTCCATTCGTCGGACATTCAGTACTTC. This gives the protein CASSVHSSDIQYF.

The rearrangement links TRBV19 to TRBJ1-2, with a tentative D call TRBD1 (5 bases). The CDR3 is 13 residues long. Germline-derived CDR1 and CDR2 are LNHDA and SQIVND (reference sequence). The V end lost 7 bases, the J end lost 2 bases, and 11 bases lay between the germline ends. DNA for the CDR3: TGTGCCAGTAAGACGACAGTCAACTATGGCTACACCTTC. Its protein product is CASKTTVNYGYTF. The entire variable domain, with the rest obtained from reference TRBV19 and TRBJ1-2, is as follows: DGGITQSPKYLFRKEGQNVTLSCEQNLNHDAMYWYRQDPGQGLRLIYYSQIVNDFQKGDIAEGYSVSREKKESFPLTVTSAQKNPTAFYLCASKTTVNYGYTFGSGTRLTVV.

This rearrangement joins TRBV30 to TRBJ1-1; tentative D call: TRBD1 (6 bases). Trimming shortened V by 3 bases and J by 8 bases, and 25 bases separated the two germline ends. In germline, CDR1 is GTSNPN, CDR2 SVGIG (reference sequence). The CDR3 extends over 16 amino acids. The CDR3 DNA reads TGTGCCTGGAGCAAAAGCGAACTAACAGGGCGGGGGGAAGCTTTCTTT. It translates to CAWSKSELTGRGEAFF.

This clone was recorded a few times. The V and J genes are TRBV6-1 and TRBJ1-5; D not certain. V was cut by 2 bases and J by 8 bases, with 7 bases left in between. CDR3 length equals 12 residues. Germline V gene data show CDR1 as MNHNS and CDR2 as SASEGT. As DNA, the CDR3 is TGTGCCAGCAGTGAAACTCCAAAGCCCCAGCATTTT. It yields the protein CASSETPKPQHF.

The rearrangement links TRBV9 to TRBJ1-5; tentative D call: TRBD1 (5 bases). From germline, CDR1 is SGDLS and CDR2 YYNGEE. The CDR3 is 13 residues long. V lost 6 bases, J lost 9 bases, and 16 bases lay in between. The DNA of the CDR3 is TGTGCCAGCATGGAGTCCCCCGGGGGGCCCCAGCATTTT. Amino acids: CASMESPGGPQHF.

This clone showed up just a few times. The V gene is TRBV19, the J gene TRBJ1-3; D remains unclear. Germline V CDR1 and CDR2: LNHDA, SQIVND (reference sequence). The CDR3 has 16 residues. Trimming pared 3 bases from V and 0 bases from J, leaving 12 bases between. The CDR3 loop reads CASSILVTGSGNTIYF. The DNA for the CDR3 is TGTGCCAGTAGTATCTTGGTGACGGGCTCTGGAAACACCATATATTTT.

This clone has only a few counts. The genes are TRBV29-1 and TRBJ2-1; possible D gene TRBD2, 7 bases. CDR1 SQVTM and CDR2 ANQGSEA come from the germline V gene. CDR3 size: 16 residues. V was shortened by 5 bases and J by 4 bases, with 21 bases between the two germline ends. CDR3 sequence: CSVFARGGGLYNEQFF. The CDR3 DNA follows: TGCAGCGTTTTTGCCCGAGGGGGGGGGCTTTACAATGAGCAGTTCTTC.

The chain couples TRBV2 to TRBJ1-5, with 8 bases identical to TRBD1. CDR1 is SNHLY and CDR2 is FYNNEI in the germline V gene. CDR3 size: 14 residues. Losses at the gene ends were 8 bases for V and 5 bases for J; bases not matched to a gene: 8. The CDR3 here is CASQRGTGYQPQHF. The CDR3, as DNA: TGTGCCAGCCAGCGTGGGACAGGTTATCAGCCCCAGCATTTT.

This clone was found a few times. The chain combines TRBV10-3 with TRBJ1-5; 7 bases map to TRBD1. CDR3 size: 15 residues. Trimming removed 0 bases from V and 7 bases from J; junction bases left unmatched: 6. Per the germline V gene, CDR1 is ENHRY and CDR2 is SYGVKD. The chain's CDR3 is CAISESHRGDQPQHF. The CDR3 coding sequence is TGTGCCATCAGTGAGTCGCACAGGGGTGACCAGCCCCAGCATTTT.

This sequence joins TRBV5-1 and TRBJ2-4; D might be TRBD1 (6 bases). From germline, CDR1 is SGHRS and CDR2 YFSETQ. CDR3 size: 14 residues. V was clipped by 1 base and J by 9 bases, with 14 bases between them. DNA for the CDR3: TGCGCCAGCAGCTTGCGCTGGGGGCAGGGCATTCAGTACTTC. Translated, it gives CASSLRWGQGIQYF.

V and J are TRBV7-9 and TRBJ2-2; D is possibly TRBD1 (6 bases). The CDR3 is 13 residues long. The V and J ends lost 8 bases and 6 bases respectively, with 13 bases between them. Germline CDR1 reads SEHNR; CDR2 reads FQNEAQ (reference sequence). CDR3 loop: CASRQTGSGELFF. As DNA, the CDR3 is TGTGCCAGCCGACAAACAGGGTCCGGGGAGCTGTTTTTT.

This clone has only a few counts. V usage is TRBV7-7 and J usage is TRBJ2-2; 12 bases are shared with TRBD2. The CDR3 length is 16 residues. Germline CDR1 reads SSHAT; CDR2 reads FNYEAQ (reference sequence). V shed 5 bases, J shed 7 bases, and the junction held 8 bases outside the gene matches. DNA of the CDR3: TGTGCCAGCAGCCCATCTAGCGGGGGGGCGATCGGGGAGCTGTTTTTT. Translated, it gives CASSPSSGGAIGELFF.

This clone has just one count. The chain combines TRBV30 with TRBJ1-1, with TRBD1 matching 8 bases. V lost 2 bases, J lost 3 bases, and 2 bases stayed unmatched. The CDR3 is 13 residues long. CDR1 GTSNPN and CDR2 SVGIG come from the germline V gene (reference sequence). The CDR3 DNA reads TGTGCCTGGAGTTACAGGGGGGACACTGAAGCTTTCTTT. It specifies CAWSYRGDTEAFF.

The chain recombines TRBV6-5 with TRBJ2-2; D might be TRBD2 (7 bases). V dropped 8 bases and J dropped 3 bases, with 13 bases sitting between them. This CDR3 spans 14 amino acids. Germline V gene sequence: CDR1 MNHEY, CDR2 SVGAGI. This CDR3 reads CASQRGGDTGELFF. DNA of the CDR3: TGTGCCAGCCAAAGGGGGGGCGACACCGGGGAGCTGTTTTTT.

CDR3 coding DNA: TGTGCCAGCAGTGACCGAGATAGCAATCAGCCCCAGCATTTT. This encodes CASSDRDSNQPQHF. J is TRBJ1-5 and V is TRBV6-1, with no clear D. Germline lookup yields CDR1 MNHNS and CDR2 SASEGT. There are 14 residues in the CDR3. Deletions cut 3 bases from V and 0 bases from J, with 6 bases between.

V and J are TRBV7-2 and TRBJ1-2; 7 bases line up with TRBD1. CDR1 is SGHTA, CDR2 FQGNSA, per germline. The length of the CDR3 is 14 residues. The V segment lost 4 bases and the J segment 5 bases; nucleotides outside the gene matches: 7. Here the CDR3 reads CASSWDSVDYGYTF. In DNA form, the CDR3 reads TGTGCCAGCAGCTGGGACAGCGTCGATTATGGCTACACCTTC.

The genes are TRBV6-1 and TRBJ1-4; 12 nucleotides agree with TRBD1. CDR1 and CDR2 from the germline V gene are MNHNS and SASEGT. Germline trimming cut 3 bases from V and 7 bases from J; bases unmatched to any gene: 6. The CDR3 is 16 amino acids. For the CDR3, the DNA is TGTGCCAGCAGTGACCCGGGACAGGGGGCGCGTGAAAAACTGTTTTTT. Encoded protein: CASSDPGQGAREKLFF.